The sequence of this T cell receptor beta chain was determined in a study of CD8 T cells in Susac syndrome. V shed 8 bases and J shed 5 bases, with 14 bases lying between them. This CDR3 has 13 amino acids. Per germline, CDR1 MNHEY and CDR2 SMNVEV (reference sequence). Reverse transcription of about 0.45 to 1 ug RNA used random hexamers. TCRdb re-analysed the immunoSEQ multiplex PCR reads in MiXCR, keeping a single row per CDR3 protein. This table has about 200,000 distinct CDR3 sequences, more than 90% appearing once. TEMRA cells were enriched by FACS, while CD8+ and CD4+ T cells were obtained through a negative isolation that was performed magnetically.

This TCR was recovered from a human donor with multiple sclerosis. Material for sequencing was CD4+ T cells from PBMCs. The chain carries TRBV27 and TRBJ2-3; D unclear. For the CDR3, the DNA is TGTGCCAGCGGGTTTTTACGTGGAGATACGCAGTATTTT. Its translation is CASGFLRGDTQYF.